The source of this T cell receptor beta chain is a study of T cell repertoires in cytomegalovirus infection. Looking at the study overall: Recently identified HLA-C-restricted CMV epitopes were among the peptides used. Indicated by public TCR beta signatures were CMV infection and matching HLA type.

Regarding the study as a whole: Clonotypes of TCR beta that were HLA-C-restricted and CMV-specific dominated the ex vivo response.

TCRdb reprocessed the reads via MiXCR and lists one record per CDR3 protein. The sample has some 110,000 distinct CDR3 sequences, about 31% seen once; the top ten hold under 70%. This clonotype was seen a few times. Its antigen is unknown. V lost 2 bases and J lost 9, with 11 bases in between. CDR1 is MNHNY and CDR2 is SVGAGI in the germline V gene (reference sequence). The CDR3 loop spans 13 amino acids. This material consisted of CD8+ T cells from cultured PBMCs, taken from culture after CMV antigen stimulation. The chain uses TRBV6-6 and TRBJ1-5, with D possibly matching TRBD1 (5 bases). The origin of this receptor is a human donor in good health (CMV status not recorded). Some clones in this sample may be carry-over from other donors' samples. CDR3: CASSYILGGPQHF. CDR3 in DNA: TGTGCCAGCAGTTACATCTTGGGGGGGCCCCAGCATTTT.